This note documents a single T cell receptor (beta chain) sequence. Its antigen is undetermined. The DNA ends 3 residues before the CDR3 does, and the rest of the CDR3 is filled in from the germline J gene. All CVID subjects were on immunoglobulin replacement for at least one year. Heparinized whole blood, 5 to 8 ml, came from each donor. TCRdb's table, derived via immunoSEQ multiplex PCR, lists solely in-frame clones and lacks some. Observed in the sample are 15,000 to 20,000 clones, none of them singletons. The CDR3 totals 17 residues. The V gene's germline CDR1 is SGHRS and CDR2 YFSETQ. V dropped 4 bases and J dropped 2; count of bases not matched to a gene: 8. The data are from a study of T cell clonality in common variable immunodeficiency. Study results and limitations: Shared TCRbeta clones were fewer between CVID subjects than controls. In common variable immunodeficiency, TCR beta chains reportedly carried fewer deletions and N-nucleotide insertions. Compared with healthy controls, CVID subjects showed increased TCRbeta clonality, mostly in about a third.

The sequence derives from a human donor with common variable immunodeficiency. The sequenced sample consisted of peripheral blood mononuclear cells. The chain recombines TRBV5-1 with TRBJ2-2, with 10 bases matching TRBD2. The CDR3 protein is CASSVLSGGPNTGELFF. Partial CDR3 DNA: TGCGCCAGCAGCGTCCTTAGCGGGGGGCCTAACACCGGGGAG.